This TCR beta chain was obtained from a study of vaccination effects on CD4 cells after COVID-19. Repertoires were generated with immunoSEQ multiplex PCR, while TCRdb's copy carries only in-frame clones and drops some. The sample lists 41,000 or so clones, roughly 70% occurring once. With the ViraFEST assay, the study expanded antigen-specific CD4+ T cells using viral peptide pools, then sequenced them. Researchers isolated CD4+ T cells once 9 to 11 days of culture had elapsed. Negative nucleocapsid antibody tests before and after vaccination confirmed no previous SARS-CoV-2 infection. Supplemented with around 11 IU/ml IL-2 and about 10 ug/ml peptides, approximately 2 million PBMC per well were kept in culture. The CDR3 contains 15 residues. The germline CDR1 and CDR2 sequences are PRHDT and FYEKMQ (reference sequence). Trimming shortened V by 3 bases and J by 3 bases, and 15 bases separated the two germline ends.

Whole-study results and caveats: Long after vaccination, the clones induced by infection and by vaccine shrank markedly in size.

Concerning this clone itself: What it recognizes is unknown.

This TCR came from a human donor who received a COVID-19 vaccine. The chain combines TRBV13 with TRBJ2-7, with D perhaps matching TRBD1 or TRBD2 (5 bases each). The specimen comprised CD4+ T cells from PBMCs cultured with HCoV-OC43 spike peptides, sampled before COVID-19 vaccination. Subset given: HCoV-OC43 spike overlapping peptide pool stimulation. Here the CDR3 reads CASSLGFRGGYEQYF. CDR3 in DNA: TGTGCCAGCAGCTTGGGCTTCCGGGGCGGCTACGAGCAGTACTTC.